The 22 T cell receptor beta chains below were found in one sample sequenced in a study of shared clonotypes between healthy human individuals. TCRdb keeps only in-frame clones here, not all; method: immunoSEQ multiplex PCR. This repertoire shows some 2,000,000 clones, almost 96% found once; its top ten account for around 0.13%. Sequenced sample: naive CD4+ T cells sorted from blood. Subset described: CD45RA+ positively selected. The source of these receptors is a man aged 18 to 29 in good health.

Comment on this clone: This specimen includes other DNA sequences encoding the same CDR3. The V gene is TRBV9, the J gene TRBJ1-1; TRBD1 is a possible D gene (5 bases). Germline-derived CDR1 and CDR2 are SGDLS and YYNGEE. The CDR3 is 13 amino acids. V gave up 0 bases and J gave up 4 bases, with 7 bases separating them. CDR3 protein: CASSVGGSTEAFF. The CDR3, as DNA: TGTGCCAGCAGCGTAGGGGGCAGCACTGAAGCTTTCTTT.

A note on this clone: One end of the junction is discordant with germline, which a read error may explain. The chain has TRBV7-7 and TRBJ2-5; either TRBD1 or TRBD2 may fit D (5 bases each). Germline lookup yields CDR1 SSHAT and CDR2 FNYEAQ (reference sequence). This CDR3 has 13 amino acids. CDR3 amino acids: CASSWGPQETQYF. The CDR3 DNA reads as TGTGCTAGCAGCTGGGGACCGCAAGAGACCCAGTACTTC.

The J gene is TRBJ2-7, the V gene TRBV5-1, with unresolved D. Trimming pared 1 base from V and 3 bases from J, leaving 14 bases between. The CDR3 runs to 15 residues. Germline CDR1 SGHRS, CDR2 YFSETQ. The CDR3 loop reads CASSLLPERLYEQYF. CDR3 bases: TGCGCCAGCAGCTTGCTCCCCGAGAGGCTCTACGAGCAGTACTTC. Complete variable domain (other parts from reference TRBV5-1 and TRBJ2-7): KAGVTQTPRYLIKTRGQQVTLSCSPISGHRSVSWYQQTPGQGLQFLFEYFSETQRNKGNFPGRFSGRQFSNSRSEMNVSTLELGDSALYLCASSLLPERLYEQYFGPGTRLTVT.

Only one count was recorded for this clone. This chain joins TRBV4-1 and TRBJ2-5, with D tentatively TRBD2 (5 bases). The CDR3 totals 15 residues. V was clipped by 1 base and J by 5 bases, with 14 bases between them. Germline CDR1 and CDR2: MGHRA and YSYEKL. The CDR3 protein is CASSQGAGWRETQYF. CDR3 in DNA: TGCGCCAGCAGCCAAGGCGCCGGGTGGAGGGAGACCCAGTACTTC.

The V call is TRBV5-1, the J call TRBJ2-7; 9 bases line up with TRBD1. The germline V gene has CDR1 SGHRS and CDR2 YFSETQ. The V gene end was trimmed by 5 bases and the J gene end by 2 bases; junction bases not matched to a gene: 5. This CDR3 spans 14 amino acids. The CDR3 protein is CASRVDRGPYEQYF. CDR3 bases: TGCGCCAGCAGGGTGGACAGGGGACCCTACGAGCAGTACTTC.

The rearrangement uses TRBV2 and TRBJ1-1; D might be TRBD1 (5 bases). CDR3 size: 11 residues. V gave up 3 bases and J gave up 11 bases, with 10 bases separating them. Per the germline V gene, CDR1 is SNHLY and CDR2 is FYNNEI. The CDR3 sequence is CASSDRAGAFF. The CDR3 DNA is TGTGCCAGCAGTGACCGGGCAGGGGCTTTCTTT.

The V and J genes are TRBV21-1 and TRBJ2-2; whether TRBD1, the table's D call, matches the DNA was not checked. TRBV21-1 is a pseudogene. The CDR3 has 17 amino acids. The CDR3 protein is CASSKVRRGCGTGELFF. CDR3 nucleotides: TGTGCCAGCAGCAAAGTCCGCAGGGGATGTGGCACCGGGGAGCTGTTTTTT.

The genes are TRBV2 and TRBJ1-4; perhaps TRBD1 as D (5 bases). Trimming stripped 4 bases from V and 3 bases from J, with 12 bases between. The CDR3 loop spans 15 amino acids. In germline, CDR1 is SNHLY, CDR2 FYNNEI. In nucleotides, the CDR3 is TGTGCCAGCAGTGTGGGGGAGGTAGCTAATGAAAAACTGTTTTTT. Translated, it gives CASSVGEVANEKLFF.

The V and J genes are TRBV7-2 and TRBJ2-7, with D tentatively TRBD2 (5 bases). V dropped 3 bases and J dropped 4 bases, with 16 bases sitting between them. The germline CDR1 and CDR2 sequences are SGHTA and FQGNSA. This CDR3 region has 15 residues. The CDR3, as DNA: TGTGCCAGCAGCTTGCATTTAGCGAGCTGGTACGAGCAGTACTTC. Translated: CASSLHLASWYEQYF.

This chain connects TRBV5-3 to TRBJ1-5; D ambiguous. TRBV5-3 is annotated as an ORF whose role is uncertain. The CDR3 is made up of 15 amino acids. The V end lost 2 bases, the J end lost 2 bases, and 11 bases lay between the germline ends. The CDR3 spells CARSFATPGNQPQHF. The CDR3 DNA reads as TGTGCCAGAAGCTTTGCTACTCCGGGCAATCAGCCCCAGCATTTT.

The rearrangement joins TRBV30 to TRBJ2-1, with D perhaps assigned TRBD1 or TRBD2 (5 bases each). Trimming took off 3 bases at V and 7 bases at J, with 22 bases between the two ends. CDR1 and CDR2 from the germline V gene are GTSNPN and SVGIG (reference sequence). This CDR3 is 16 amino acids long. CDR3 region: CAWRIAGYRSGNEQFF. The CDR3, as DNA: TGTGCCTGGAGGATTGCGGGTTACAGGTCGGGTAATGAGCAGTTCTTC.

The table lists this clone with a count of one. The sample has other DNA sequences that encode this CDR3 too. The genes are TRBV5-5 and TRBJ1-1, with D perhaps TRBD1 (5 bases). Germline V gives CDR1 SGHKS, CDR2 YYEKEE (reference sequence). Between the trimmed V and J ends, which lost 0 bases and 1 base, there was a span of 10 bases. The length of the CDR3 is 15 residues. The CDR3 protein is CASSLAGTANTEAFF. CDR3 nucleotide sequence: TGTGCCAGCAGCTTGGCGGGGACGGCGAACACTGAAGCTTTCTTT.

CDR3 sequence reads: CASSESAGAWHEQYF. The CDR3 bases are TGCGCCAGCAGTGAGTCGGCGGGGGCTTGGCACGAGCAGTACTTC. The chain links TRBV10-2 to TRBJ2-7, with D possibly being TRBD2 (7 bases). V lost 0 bases and J lost 5, with 14 bases in between. The CDR3 consists of 15 residues. The germline gives CDR1 WSHSY, CDR2 SAAADI.

Note on this clone: Other DNA sequences in this sample translate to the same CDR3. The J gene is TRBJ2-5, the V gene TRBV10-3; D is ambiguous. V was pared by 8 bases and J by 2 bases, with 12 bases between. Per the germline V gene, CDR1 is ENHRY and CDR2 is SYGVKD. There are 13 residues in the CDR3. In DNA, the CDR3 is TGTGCCATCTCGCCCAGCGCTCAAGAGACCCAGTACTTC. Encoded protein: CAISPSAQETQYF.

The CDR3 nucleotides read TGTGCCAGCAGCTTACAGGGGGAAGGCTCCTACAATGAGCAGTTCTTC. It codes for CASSLQGEGSYNEQFF. The chain combines TRBV13 with TRBJ2-1; 7 bases map to TRBD1. In germline, CDR1 is PRHDT, CDR2 FYEKMQ (reference sequence). CDR3 size: 16 residues. After removal of 2 bases from V and 0 bases from J, the junction contained 4 bases not matched to a gene.

This sequence joins TRBV5-1 and TRBJ1-4, with a possible D match to TRBD1 (6 bases). Germline V gene lookup returns CDR1 SGHRS and CDR2 YFSETQ. Trimming cost V 0 bases and J 8 bases, with 23 bases left between them. The length of the CDR3 is 18 residues. The CDR3 spells CASSLGAGALLTEEKLFF. CDR3 DNA: TGCGCCAGCAGCTTGGGGGCAGGGGCCTTACTGACGGAAGAAAAACTGTTTTTT.

The genes are TRBV30 and TRBJ1-2; TRBD1 agrees at 7 bases. V lost 3 bases and J lost 3; bases outside the gene matches: 7. Germline V gene lookup returns CDR1 GTSNPN and CDR2 SVGIG (reference sequence). CDR3 length: 14 amino acids. CDR3 sequence reads: CAWRGAGGYYGYTF. The CDR3 DNA is TGTGCCTGGAGAGGGGCAGGGGGATACTATGGCTACACCTTC.

The chain uses TRBV5-1 and TRBJ2-3; tentative D call: TRBD1 (6 bases). The CDR3 covers 17 residues. V was shortened by 0 bases and J by 0 bases, with 14 bases between the two germline ends. Germline CDR1 SGHRS, CDR2 YFSETQ. DNA for the CDR3: TGCGCCAGCAGCTTGGTGGCCCCTAGGGGGAGCACAGATACGCAGTATTTT. This sequence encodes CASSLVAPRGSTDTQYF.

The chain recombines TRBV19 with TRBJ1-5; no firm D call. Looked up from germline, CDR1 is LNHDA and CDR2 is SQIVND (reference sequence). The CDR3 is 14 amino acids. V lost 5 bases to trimming and J lost 7 bases, with 15 bases between them. DNA of the CDR3: TGTGCCAGTAGTCCTCAAGACACCGGCCAGCCCCAGCATTTT. The encoded protein is CASSPQDTGQPQHF. Full variable domain (missing parts from reference TRBV19 and TRBJ1-5): DGGITQSPKYLFRKEGQNVTLSCEQNLNHDAMYWYRQDPGQGLRLIYYSQIVNDFQKGDIAEGYSVSREKKESFPLTVTSAQKNPTAFYLCASSPQDTGQPQHFGDGTRLSIL.

The chain couples TRBV4-1 to TRBJ1-3; 7 bases are a match to TRBD1. The CDR3 totals 17 residues. From germline, CDR1 is MGHRA and CDR2 YSYEKL. Trimming took 4 bases from V and 1 from J; bases not matched to a gene: 10. CDR3 bases: TGCGCCAGCAGCCTAGGGACAGCTCTGTTGTCTGGAAACACCATATATTTT. It specifies CASSLGTALLSGNTIYF.

The chain recombines TRBV28 with TRBJ2-7; TRBD1 matches at 7 bases. After removal of 5 bases from V and 1 base from J, the junction contained 8 bases not matched to a gene. CDR3 size: 15 residues. Germline values: CDR1 MDHEN, CDR2 SYDVKM. CDR3 nucleotides: TGTGCCAGCAGTGAACAGGGGATCGCTTCCTACGAGCAGTACTTC. It is translated as CASSEQGIASYEQYF.

The rearrangement uses TRBV5-4 and TRBJ1-4; TRBD1 is a possible D gene (5 bases). The V gene's germline CDR1 is SGHNT and CDR2 YYREEE (reference sequence). V was pared by 7 bases and J by 16 bases, with 14 bases between. The CDR3 covers 10 residues. CDR3 coding DNA: TGTGCCAGCTCCCGCGACAGCCAGTTTTTT. This codes for CASSRDSQFF.